These 17 T cell receptor beta chains came from one sample sequenced in a study of cytomegalovirus exposure and HLA in healthy donors (dated by TCRdb to the late 2010s). Libraries were constructed by the immunoSEQ multiplex PCR assay. For the multiplex PCR, a mixture combining 60 forward primers for TCR Vbeta segments and 13 reverse primers for TCR Jbeta segments was used. TCRdb's version of the immuneACCESS table is confined to in-frame rearrangements and falls short of the full clone set. An unresolved V gene accounts for under half of the shortfall where checked; the remainder is of unknown origin. The sample profile shows 140,000 or so clones; around 75% of them were found once. The ten largest make up 4% to 5.5% of the sample. Sequenced input: PBMCs. All receptors derive from a man in his sixties in good health and CMV-seronegative.

J is TRBJ2-5 and V is TRBV2; 7 positions agree with TRBD2. The germline V gene encodes CDR1 SNHLY and CDR2 FYNNEI. The CDR3 has 15 residues. V dropped 3 bases and J dropped 5; count of bases not matched to a gene: 9. CDR3 DNA: TGTGCCAGCAGTGAGGGCGGGGGTTCGGAGGAGACCCAGTACTTC. Protein sequence: CASSEGGGSEETQYF.

This chain connects TRBV7-6 to TRBJ2-5, with no clear D. Trimming left V 7 bases short and J 1 base short, with 10 bases between. The CDR3 is 13 residues long. Germline values: CDR1 SGHVS, CDR2 FNYEAQ. The CDR3 coding sequence is TGTGCCAGCAAGTCCCCCGGCCAAGAGACCCAGTACTTC. This translates into CASKSPGQETQYF. Variable domain in full (rest from reference TRBV7-6 and TRBJ2-5): GAGVSQSPRYKVTKRGQDVALRCDPISGHVSLYWYRQALGQGPEFLTYFNYEAQQDKSGLPNDRFSAERPEGSISTLTIQRTEQRDSAMYRCASKSPGQETQYFGPGTRLLVL.

This clone was picked up one time. The chain uses TRBV5-1 and TRBJ1-1; D gene ambiguous. The V and J ends lost 2 bases and 0 bases respectively, with 11 bases between them. This CDR3 is 15 amino acids long. CDR1 and CDR2 from the germline V gene are SGHRS and YFSETQ. CDR3 loop: CASSFTSLMNTEAFF. The DNA of the CDR3 is TGCGCCAGCAGCTTCACGAGCCTAATGAACACTGAAGCTTTCTTT.

J is TRBJ1-5 and V is TRBV7-8, with TRBD1 as a possible D gene (6 bases). The CDR3 loop spans 17 amino acids. Trimming took off 5 bases at V and 0 bases at J, with 17 bases between the two ends. Per germline, CDR1 SGHVS and CDR2 FQNEAQ. CDR3 bases: TGTGCCAGCAGCCCACTCCGGGACAAGTATAGCAATCAGCCCCAGCATTTT. Protein sequence: CASSPLRDKYSNQPQHF.

V gene TRBV6-5 combines with J gene TRBJ1-5; 7 nucleotides match TRBD1. The CDR3 runs 15 residues. CDR1 and CDR2 from the germline V gene are MNHEY and SVGAGI. V lost 5 bases, J lost 2 bases, and 6 bases stayed unmatched. In DNA form, the CDR3 reads TGTGCCAGCAGTACCCGAACAGGGGGCAATCAGCCCCAGCATTTT. Its translation is CASSTRTGGNQPQHF.

This chain connects TRBV5-6 to TRBJ2-3, with TRBD2 identical over 10 bases. V dropped 2 bases and J dropped 4; count of bases not matched to a gene: 1. The CDR3 is made up of 14 amino acids. Germline lookup yields CDR1 SGHDT and CDR2 YYEEEE. The CDR3 loop reads CASSLGTSADTQYF. DNA of the CDR3: TGTGCCAGCAGCTTAGGGACTAGCGCAGATACGCAGTATTTT.

This chain joins TRBV10-3 and TRBJ2-1; TRBD2 matches at 9 bases. The J segment lost 14 bases and the V segment lost 3 bases, leaving 26 bases of the junction unmatched. Germline CDR1 is ENHRY and CDR2 is SYGVKD. The CDR3 consists of 19 residues. As DNA, the CDR3 is TGTGCCATCAGTGAAGGGGGTAGGATGCGGGAGGGCCTTAAAAAGGTAGAGTTCTTC. Protein product: CAISEGGRMREGLKKVEFF.

This clone has more than one count but fewer than ten. The chain recombines TRBV20-1 with TRBJ1-2; perhaps TRBD1 as D (6 bases). The CDR3 is made up of 11 amino acids. V lost 5 bases and J 8 bases, leaving 12 bases between the germline ends. The V gene's germline CDR1 is DFQATT and CDR2 SNEGSKA (reference sequence). The CDR3 region is CSAPGARGYTF. In DNA form, the CDR3 reads TGCAGTGCTCCAGGGGCGCGAGGCTACACCTTC.

The chain couples TRBV9 to TRBJ1-3, with 9 positions matching TRBD1. Germline V gives CDR1 SGDLS, CDR2 YYNGEE. Germline trimming cut 4 bases from V and 2 bases from J; bases unmatched to any gene: 7. The CDR3 extends over 16 amino acids. In DNA, the CDR3 is TGTGCCAGCAGCCATTACAGGGGGCAGGCTGGAAACACCATATATTTT. Translating gives CASSHYRGQAGNTIYF.

The V gene is TRBV7-9, the J gene TRBJ1-5; D is possibly TRBD1 (5 bases). The germline gives CDR1 SEHNR, CDR2 FQNEAQ (reference sequence). The CDR3 spans 13 residues. The V gene lost 3 bases and the J gene lost 5 bases, with 8 bases spanning the gap. In nucleotides, the CDR3 is TGTGCCAGCAGCTTCGACAGCCATCAGCCCCAGCATTTT. Protein sequence: CASSFDSHQPQHF.

V is TRBV28 and J is TRBJ2-1; TRBD2 matches 14 bases. Trimming removed 5 bases from V and 0 bases from J; junction bases left unmatched: 15. This CDR3 has 21 residues. Germline loops: CDR1 MDHEN, CDR2 SYDVKM. The CDR3 is CASSAGTSGTSGSRSYNEQFF. In DNA form, the CDR3 reads TGTGCCAGCAGTGCCGGGACATCCGGGACTAGCGGGAGCCGCTCCTACAATGAGCAGTTCTTC.

The chain couples TRBV19 to TRBJ1-2; TRBD1 agrees at 7 bases. The CDR3 length is 13 residues. V lost 7 bases and J lost 8; bases outside the gene matches: 10. Germline CDR1 reads LNHDA; CDR2 reads SQIVND (reference sequence). CDR3 DNA sequence: TGTGCCAGTACCGAACAGGGGTCAAGAGGCTACACCTTC. Translating it yields CASTEQGSRGYTF.

The chain couples TRBV28 to TRBJ2-5; possible D gene TRBD2, 6 bases. TRBJ2-7 explains the end of the DNA better; the J call may be wrong. The CDR3 sequence is 15 residues long. Germline-derived CDR1 and CDR2 are MDHEN and SYDVKM. The CDR3 DNA follows: TGTGCCAGCAGCCCTTGGGGGACTCTCGCCTACGAGCAGTACTTC. The encoded protein is CASSPWGTLAYEQYF.

Only a few counts were recorded for this clone. The chain carries TRBV27 and TRBJ2-7; TRBD1 might be the D (6 bases). Germline CDR1 MNHEY, CDR2 SMNVEV (reference sequence). Trimming took 3 bases from V and 6 from J, leaving 15 bases between them. The length of the CDR3 is 14 residues. The CDR3 loop is CASSFTGLDVEQYF. CDR3 nucleotide sequence: TGTGCCAGCAGTTTCACAGGGCTAGACGTCGAGCAGTACTTC.

The V and J genes are TRBV9 and TRBJ1-2, with D possibly matching TRBD1 (5 bases). V was clipped by 1 base and J by 7 bases, with 17 bases between them. The CDR3 length is 15 residues. CDR1 and CDR2 from the germline V gene are SGDLS and YYNGEE. The CDR3 DNA is TGTGCCAGCAGCGTAATCCTTGGGGGGAGCGGTGGCTACACCTTC. It is translated as CASSVILGGSGGYTF.

The DNA for the CDR3 is TGTGCCAGCAGCTTAAATCCGAGGCAAGAGACCCAGTACTTC. Amino acid sequence: CASSLNPRQETQYF. The V call is TRBV7-6, the J call TRBJ2-5; D remains unclear. This CDR3 is 14 amino acids long. The ends were cut back, 2 bases at V and 2 bases at J, with 9 bases in the middle. Germline CDR1 reads SGHVS; CDR2 reads FNYEAQ.

This clone was seen once. The rearrangement uses TRBV7-3 and TRBJ1-6; TRBD1 is a possible D gene (6 bases). Trimming left V 2 bases short and J 3 bases short, with 11 bases between. Germline lookup yields CDR1 SGHTA and CDR2 FQGTGA. There are 16 residues in the CDR3. This CDR3 is CASSLEDSHYNSPLHF. The DNA for the CDR3 is TGTGCCAGCAGCTTAGAGGACAGCCACTATAATTCACCCCTCCACTTT. Using reference TRBV7-3 and TRBJ1-6 for the parts outside the CDR3, the full variable domain is GAGVSQTPSNKVTEKGKYVELRCDPISGHTALYWYRQSLGQGPEFLIYFQGTGAADDSGLPNDRFFAVRPEGSVSTLKIQRTERGDSAVYLCASSLEDSHYNSPLHFGNGTRLTVT.